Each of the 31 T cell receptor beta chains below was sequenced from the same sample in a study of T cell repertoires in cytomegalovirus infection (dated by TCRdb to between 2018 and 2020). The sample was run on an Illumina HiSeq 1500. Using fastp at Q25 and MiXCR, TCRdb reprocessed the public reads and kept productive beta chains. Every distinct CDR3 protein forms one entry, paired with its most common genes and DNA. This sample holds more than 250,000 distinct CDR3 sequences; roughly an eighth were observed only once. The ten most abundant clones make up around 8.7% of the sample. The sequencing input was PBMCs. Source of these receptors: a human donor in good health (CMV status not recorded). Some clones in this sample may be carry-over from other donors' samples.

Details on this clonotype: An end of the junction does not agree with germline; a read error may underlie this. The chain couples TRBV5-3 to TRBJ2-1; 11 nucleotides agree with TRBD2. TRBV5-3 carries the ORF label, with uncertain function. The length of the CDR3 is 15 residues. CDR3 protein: CASSLSSGRYNEQFF. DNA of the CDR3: TGTGCCAGCAGCTTGTCTAGCGGGAGGTACAATGAGCAGTTCTTC.

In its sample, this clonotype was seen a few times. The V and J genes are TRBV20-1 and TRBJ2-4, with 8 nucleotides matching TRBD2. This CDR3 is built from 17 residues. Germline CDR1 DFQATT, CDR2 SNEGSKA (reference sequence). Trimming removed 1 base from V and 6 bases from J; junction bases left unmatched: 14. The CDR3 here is CSARVILAIGGGNIQYF. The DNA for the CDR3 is TGCAGTGCTAGAGTTATCCTAGCGATCGGGGGGGGAAACATTCAGTACTTC.

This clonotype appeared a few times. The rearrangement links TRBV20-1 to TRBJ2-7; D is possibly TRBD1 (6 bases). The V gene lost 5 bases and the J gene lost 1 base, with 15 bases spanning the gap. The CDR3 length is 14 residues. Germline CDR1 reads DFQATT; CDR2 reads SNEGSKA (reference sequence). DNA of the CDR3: TGCAGTGCTCAGAGGAGGACAGCATCCTACGAGCAGTACTTC. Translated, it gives CSAQRRTASYEQYF.

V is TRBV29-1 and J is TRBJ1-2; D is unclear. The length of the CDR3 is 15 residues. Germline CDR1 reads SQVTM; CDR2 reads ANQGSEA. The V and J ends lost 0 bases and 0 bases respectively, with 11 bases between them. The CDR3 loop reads CSVEDETRANYGYTF. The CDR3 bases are TGCAGCGTTGAAGATGAGACTCGGGCTAACTATGGCTACACCTTC.

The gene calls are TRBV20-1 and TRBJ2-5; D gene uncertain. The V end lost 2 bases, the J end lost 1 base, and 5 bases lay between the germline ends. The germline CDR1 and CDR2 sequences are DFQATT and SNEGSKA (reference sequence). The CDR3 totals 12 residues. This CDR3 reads CSARFAQETQYF. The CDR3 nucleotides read TGCAGTGCTAGATTTGCCCAAGAGACCCAGTACTTC.

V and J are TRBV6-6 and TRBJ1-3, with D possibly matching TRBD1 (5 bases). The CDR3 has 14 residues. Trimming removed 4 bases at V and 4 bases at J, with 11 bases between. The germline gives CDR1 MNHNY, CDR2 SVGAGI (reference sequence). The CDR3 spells CASSSTGLGNTIYF. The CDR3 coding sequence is TGTGCCAGCAGTTCGACGGGGCTGGGAAACACCATATATTTT.

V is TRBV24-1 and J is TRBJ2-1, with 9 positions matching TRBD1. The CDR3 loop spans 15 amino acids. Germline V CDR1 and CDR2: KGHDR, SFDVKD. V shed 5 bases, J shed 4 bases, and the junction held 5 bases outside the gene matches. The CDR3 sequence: CATSAGTGSYNEQFF. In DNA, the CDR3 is TGTGCCACCAGTGCCGGGACAGGGTCTTACAATGAGCAGTTCTTC.

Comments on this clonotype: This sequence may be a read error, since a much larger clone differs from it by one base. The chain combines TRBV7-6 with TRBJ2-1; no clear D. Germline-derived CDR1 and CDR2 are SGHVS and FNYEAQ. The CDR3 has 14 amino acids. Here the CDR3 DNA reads TGTGCTAGCAGCCCCAGAGTCTCCTACAATGAGCAGTTCTTC. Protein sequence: CASSPRVSYNEQFF.

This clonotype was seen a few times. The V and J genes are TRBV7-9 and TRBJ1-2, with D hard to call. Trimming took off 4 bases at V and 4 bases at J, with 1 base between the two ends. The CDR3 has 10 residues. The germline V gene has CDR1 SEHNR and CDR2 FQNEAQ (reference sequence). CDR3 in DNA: TGTGCCAGCAGCTCCTATGGCTACACCTTC. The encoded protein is CASSSYGYTF.

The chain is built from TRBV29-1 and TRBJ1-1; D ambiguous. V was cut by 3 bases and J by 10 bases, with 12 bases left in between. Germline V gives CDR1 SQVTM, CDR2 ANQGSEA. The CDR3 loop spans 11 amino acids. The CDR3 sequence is CSVEKMTRAFF. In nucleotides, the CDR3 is TGCAGCGTTGAGAAAATGACGAGAGCTTTCTTT.

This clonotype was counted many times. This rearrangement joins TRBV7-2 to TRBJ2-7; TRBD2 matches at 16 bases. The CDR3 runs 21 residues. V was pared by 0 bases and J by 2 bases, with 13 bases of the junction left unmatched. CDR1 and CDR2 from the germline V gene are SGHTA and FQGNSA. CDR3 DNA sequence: TGTGCCAGCAGCTTAGCTCAACGGGAGGGACTAGCGGGAGGGCCGCCCTACGAGCAGTACTTC. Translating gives CASSLAQREGLAGGPPYEQYF.

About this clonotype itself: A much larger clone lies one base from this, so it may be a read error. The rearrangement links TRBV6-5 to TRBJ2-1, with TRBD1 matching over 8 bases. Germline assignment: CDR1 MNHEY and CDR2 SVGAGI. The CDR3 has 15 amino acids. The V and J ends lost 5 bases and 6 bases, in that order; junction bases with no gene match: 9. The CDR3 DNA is TGTGCCAGCAGTCCAGGGGGCTGGTCGGGCAATGAGCAGTTCTTC. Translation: CASSPGGWSGNEQFF.

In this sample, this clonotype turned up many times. The CDR3 loop reads CASSPPGLAGLNEQFF. The DNA for the CDR3 is TGTGCCAGCTCACCGCCGGGACTAGCGGGGTTGAATGAGCAGTTCTTC. The chain uses TRBV18 and TRBJ2-1, with TRBD2 matching 13 bases. CDR3 length: 16 residues. The V segment lost 3 bases and the J segment 7 bases; nucleotides outside the gene matches: 6. Germline V CDR1 and CDR2: KGHSH, LQKENI.

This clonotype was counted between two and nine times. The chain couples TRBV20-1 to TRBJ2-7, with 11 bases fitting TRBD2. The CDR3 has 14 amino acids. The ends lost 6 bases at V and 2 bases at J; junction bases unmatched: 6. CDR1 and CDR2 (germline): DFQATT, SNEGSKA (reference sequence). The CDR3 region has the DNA TGCAGTGCGAGGGGACTAGCGGTTACCTACGAGCAGTACTTC. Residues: CSARGLAVTYEQYF.

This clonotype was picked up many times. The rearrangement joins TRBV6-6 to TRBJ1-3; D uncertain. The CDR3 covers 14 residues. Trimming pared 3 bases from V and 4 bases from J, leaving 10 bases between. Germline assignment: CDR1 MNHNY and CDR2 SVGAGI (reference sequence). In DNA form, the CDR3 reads TGTGCCAGCAGTTATGGCAGCACCGGAAACACCATATATTTT. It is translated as CASSYGSTGNTIYF.

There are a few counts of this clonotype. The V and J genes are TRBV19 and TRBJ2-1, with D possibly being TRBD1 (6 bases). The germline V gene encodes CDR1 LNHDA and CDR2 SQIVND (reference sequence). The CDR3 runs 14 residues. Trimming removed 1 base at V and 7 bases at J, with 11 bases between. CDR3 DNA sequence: TGTGCCAGTAGTATAGTGGGCAGGGGAAATGAGCAGTTCTTC. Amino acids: CASSIVGRGNEQFF.

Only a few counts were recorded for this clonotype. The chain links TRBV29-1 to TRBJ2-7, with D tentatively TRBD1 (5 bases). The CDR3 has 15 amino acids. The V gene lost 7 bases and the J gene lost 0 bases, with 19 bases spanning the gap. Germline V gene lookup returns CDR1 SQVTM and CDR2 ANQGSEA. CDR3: CSAYGPDGHSYEQYF. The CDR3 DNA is TGCAGCGCCTACGGACCCGACGGACACTCCTACGAGCAGTACTTC.

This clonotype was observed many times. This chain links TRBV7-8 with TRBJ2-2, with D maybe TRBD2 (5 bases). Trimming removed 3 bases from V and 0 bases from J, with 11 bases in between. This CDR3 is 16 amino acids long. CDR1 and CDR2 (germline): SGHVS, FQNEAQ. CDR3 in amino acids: CASSLHEGPNTGELFF. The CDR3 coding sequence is TGTGCCAGCAGCTTGCATGAGGGTCCGAACACCGGGGAGCTGTTTTTT.

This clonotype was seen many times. The CDR3 protein is CASSLQGEAYNEQFF. CDR3 DNA: TGTGCCAGCAGCTTGCAGGGTGAAGCCTACAATGAGCAGTTCTTC. The rearrangement joins TRBV7-9 to TRBJ2-1, with D possibly matching TRBD1 (5 bases). V shed 3 bases and J shed 2 bases, with 11 bases lying between them. Germline V CDR1 and CDR2: SEHNR, FQNEAQ (reference sequence). The CDR3 is 15 amino acids.

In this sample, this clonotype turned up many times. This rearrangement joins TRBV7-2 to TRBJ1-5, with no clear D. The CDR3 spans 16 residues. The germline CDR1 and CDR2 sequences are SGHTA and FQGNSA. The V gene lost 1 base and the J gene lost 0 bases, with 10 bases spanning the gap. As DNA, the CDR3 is TGTGCCAGCAGCTTAGAAGACGGCTATAGCAATCAGCCCCAGCATTTT. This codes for CASSLEDGYSNQPQHF.

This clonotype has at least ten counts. CDR3 bases: TGTGCCAGCAGCTTAGGAAGGACAAGGGGCTACACCTTC. Protein: CASSLGRTRGYTF. The rearrangement uses TRBV7-2 and TRBJ1-2, with a weak D call TRBD1 (5 bases). Germline CDR1 SGHTA, CDR2 FQGNSA. The CDR3 length is 13 residues. V lost 1 base, J lost 8 bases, and 11 bases lay in between.

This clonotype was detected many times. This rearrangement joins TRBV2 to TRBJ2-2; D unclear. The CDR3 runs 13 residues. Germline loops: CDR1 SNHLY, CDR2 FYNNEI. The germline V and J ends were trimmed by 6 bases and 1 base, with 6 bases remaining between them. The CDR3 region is CASRPENTGELFF. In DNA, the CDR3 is TGTGCCAGCAGGCCGGAGAACACCGGGGAGCTGTTTTTT.

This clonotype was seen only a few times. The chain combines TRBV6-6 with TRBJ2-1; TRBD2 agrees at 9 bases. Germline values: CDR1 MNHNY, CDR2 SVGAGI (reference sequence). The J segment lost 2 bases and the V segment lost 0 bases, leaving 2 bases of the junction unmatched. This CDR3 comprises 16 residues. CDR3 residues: CASSYSVAGAYNEQFF. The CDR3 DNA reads TGTGCCAGCAGTTACTCAGTAGCGGGAGCCTACAATGAGCAGTTCTTC.

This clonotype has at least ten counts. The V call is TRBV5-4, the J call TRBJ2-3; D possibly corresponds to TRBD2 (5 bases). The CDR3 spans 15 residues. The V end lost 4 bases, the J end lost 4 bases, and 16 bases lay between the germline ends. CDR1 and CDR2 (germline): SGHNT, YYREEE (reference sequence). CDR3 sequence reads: CASSPYILGADTQYF. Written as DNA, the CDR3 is TGTGCCAGCAGCCCCTATATACTAGGCGCAGATACGCAGTATTTT.

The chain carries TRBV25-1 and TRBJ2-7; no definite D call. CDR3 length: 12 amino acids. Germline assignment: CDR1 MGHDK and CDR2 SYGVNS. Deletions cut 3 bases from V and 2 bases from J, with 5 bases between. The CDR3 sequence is CASSEYPYEQYF. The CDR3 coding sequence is TGTGCCAGCAGTGAGTACCCCTACGAGCAGTACTTC.

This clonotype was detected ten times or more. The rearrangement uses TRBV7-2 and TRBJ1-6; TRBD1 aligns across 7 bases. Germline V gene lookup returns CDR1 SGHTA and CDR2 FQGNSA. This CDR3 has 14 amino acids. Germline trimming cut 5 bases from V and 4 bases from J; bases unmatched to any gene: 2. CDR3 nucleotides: TGTGCCAGCAGCGGGACAGCTTATAATTCACCCCTCCACTTT. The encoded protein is CASSGTAYNSPLHF.

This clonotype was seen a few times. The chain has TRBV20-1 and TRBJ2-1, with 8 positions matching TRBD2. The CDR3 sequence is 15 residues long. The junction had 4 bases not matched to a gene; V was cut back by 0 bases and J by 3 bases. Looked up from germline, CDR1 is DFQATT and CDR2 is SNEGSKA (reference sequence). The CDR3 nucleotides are TGCAGTGCTAGAGATCATGCGGGAGGCTACAATGAGCAGTTCTTC. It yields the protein CSARDHAGGYNEQFF.

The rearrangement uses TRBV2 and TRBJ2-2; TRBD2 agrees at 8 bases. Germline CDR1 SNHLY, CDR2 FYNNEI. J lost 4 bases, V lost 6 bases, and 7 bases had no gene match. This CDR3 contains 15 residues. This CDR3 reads CASRGASGPTGELFF. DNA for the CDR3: TGTGCCAGCAGAGGGGCTAGCGGGCCCACCGGGGAGCTGTTTTTT.

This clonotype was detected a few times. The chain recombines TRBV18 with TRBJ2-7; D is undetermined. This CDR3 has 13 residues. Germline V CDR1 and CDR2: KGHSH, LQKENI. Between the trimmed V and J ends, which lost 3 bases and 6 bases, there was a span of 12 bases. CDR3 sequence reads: CASSPGIDGEQYF. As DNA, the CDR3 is TGTGCCAGCTCACCGGGTATAGATGGCGAGCAGTACTTC.

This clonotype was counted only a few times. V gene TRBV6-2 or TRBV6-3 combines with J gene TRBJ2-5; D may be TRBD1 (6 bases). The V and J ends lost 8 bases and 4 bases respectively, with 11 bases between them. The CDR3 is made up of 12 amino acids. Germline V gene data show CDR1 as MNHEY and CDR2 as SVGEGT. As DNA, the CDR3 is TGTGCCAGCGGGGGCTCACCAGAGACCCAGTACTTC. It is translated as CASGGSPETQYF.

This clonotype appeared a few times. The CDR3 DNA reads TGTGCCAGCAGCTACACCTATAGCGGGAGTAGGAATGAGCAGTTCTTC. This sequence encodes CASSYTYSGSRNEQFF. The chain is built from TRBV6-2 or TRBV6-3 and TRBJ2-1, with 9 bases identical to TRBD2. J gave up 7 bases and V 6 bases, and 13 bases lay outside the gene matches. The CDR3 length is 16 residues. CDR1 and CDR2 from the germline V gene are MNHEY and SVGEGT.